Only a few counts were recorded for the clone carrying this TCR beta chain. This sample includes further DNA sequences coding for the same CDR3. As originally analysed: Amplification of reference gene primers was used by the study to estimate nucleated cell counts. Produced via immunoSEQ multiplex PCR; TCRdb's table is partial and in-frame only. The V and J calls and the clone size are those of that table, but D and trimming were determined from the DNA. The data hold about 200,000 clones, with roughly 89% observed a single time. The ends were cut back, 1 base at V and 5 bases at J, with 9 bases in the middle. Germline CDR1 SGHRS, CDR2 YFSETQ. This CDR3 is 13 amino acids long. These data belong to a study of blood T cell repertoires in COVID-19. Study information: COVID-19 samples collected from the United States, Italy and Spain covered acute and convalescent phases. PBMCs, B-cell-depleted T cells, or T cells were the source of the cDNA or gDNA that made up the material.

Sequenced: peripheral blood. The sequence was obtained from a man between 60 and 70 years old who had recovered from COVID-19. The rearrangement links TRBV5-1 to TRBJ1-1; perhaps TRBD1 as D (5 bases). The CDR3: CASSLQGGTEAFF. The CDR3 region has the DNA TGCGCCAGCAGCTTGCAGGGCGGTACTGAAGCTTTCTTT.